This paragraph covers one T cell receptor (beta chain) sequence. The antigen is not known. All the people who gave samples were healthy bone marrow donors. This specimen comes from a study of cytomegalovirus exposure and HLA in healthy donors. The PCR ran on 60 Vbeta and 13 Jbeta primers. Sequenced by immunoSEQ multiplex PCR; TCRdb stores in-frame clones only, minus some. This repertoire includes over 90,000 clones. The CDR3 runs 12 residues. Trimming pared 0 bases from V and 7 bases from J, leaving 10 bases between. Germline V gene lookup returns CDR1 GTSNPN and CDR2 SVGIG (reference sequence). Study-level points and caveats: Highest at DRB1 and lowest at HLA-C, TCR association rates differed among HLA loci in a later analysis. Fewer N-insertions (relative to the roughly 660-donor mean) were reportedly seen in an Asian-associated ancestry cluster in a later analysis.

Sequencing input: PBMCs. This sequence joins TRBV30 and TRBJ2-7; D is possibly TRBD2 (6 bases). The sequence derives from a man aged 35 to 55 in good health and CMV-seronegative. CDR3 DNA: TGTGCCTGGAGTGTCATGGGGGGTGAGCAGTACTTC. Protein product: CAWSVMGGEQYF.